This TCR beta chain was observed in a study of cytomegalovirus exposure and HLA in healthy donors. PCR was performed using 60 Vbeta and 13 Jbeta primers. Produced via immunoSEQ multiplex PCR; TCRdb's table is partial and in-frame only. Here the sample spans approximately 120,000 clones, around three quarters being singletons. The V end lost 1 base, the J end lost 4 bases, and 12 bases lay between the germline ends. In germline, CDR1 is SGDLS, CDR2 YYNGEE. This CDR3 spans 15 amino acids. The sample consisted of PBMCs. This TCR came from a man aged 40-50 years in good health and CMV-seronegative. The chain recombines TRBV9 with TRBJ1-3; no firm D call. DNA of the CDR3: TGTGCCAGCAGCGTAACCCGGGGAACAGGAAACACCATATATTTT. It translates to CASSVTRGTGNTIYF.